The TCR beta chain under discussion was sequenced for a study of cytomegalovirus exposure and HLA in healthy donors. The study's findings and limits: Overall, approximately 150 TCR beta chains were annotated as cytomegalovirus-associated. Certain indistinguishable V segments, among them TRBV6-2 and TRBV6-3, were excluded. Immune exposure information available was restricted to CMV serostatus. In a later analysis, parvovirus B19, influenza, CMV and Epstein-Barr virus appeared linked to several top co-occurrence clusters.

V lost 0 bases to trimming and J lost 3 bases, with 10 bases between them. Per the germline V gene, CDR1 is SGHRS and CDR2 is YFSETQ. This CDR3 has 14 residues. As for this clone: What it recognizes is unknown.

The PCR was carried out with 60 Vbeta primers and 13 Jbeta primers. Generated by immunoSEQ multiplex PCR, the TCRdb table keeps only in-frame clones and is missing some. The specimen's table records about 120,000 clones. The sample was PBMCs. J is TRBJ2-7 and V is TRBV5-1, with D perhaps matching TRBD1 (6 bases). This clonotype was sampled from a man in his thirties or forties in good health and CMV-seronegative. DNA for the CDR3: TGCGCCAGCAGCTTGGGGCAGGGGCTCTACGAGCAGTACTTC. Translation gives CASSLGQGLYEQYF.